This TCR beta chain is from a study of blood T cell repertoires in COVID-19. For the study at large: The samples span acute and convalescent COVID-19 from the United States, Italy and Spain. PBMCs, B-cell-depleted T cells, or T cells provided the cDNA or gDNA that made up the material.

In the authors' workflow: Reference gene primer amplification in the assay estimated nucleated cell counts. Profiling relied on immunoSEQ multiplex PCR, and the TCRdb table lists in-frame clones only, not all of them. The V and J calls and the clone size are those of that table, but D and trimming were determined from the DNA. The sample consists of 90,000 or so clones, roughly nine tenths of them appearing once. The germline CDR1 and CDR2 sequences are SGDLS and YYNGEE. V gave up 0 bases and J gave up 1 base, with 6 bases separating them. This CDR3 is built from 14 residues. The sample taken for sequencing was peripheral blood. V is TRBV9 and J is TRBJ2-3, with D unresolved. The receptor's source is a human donor with active COVID-19. The donor label of this sample is uncertain. The CDR3 protein is CASSVASGTDTQYF. The CDR3 bases are TGTGCCAGCAGCGTAGCGAGTGGCACAGATACGCAGTATTTT.